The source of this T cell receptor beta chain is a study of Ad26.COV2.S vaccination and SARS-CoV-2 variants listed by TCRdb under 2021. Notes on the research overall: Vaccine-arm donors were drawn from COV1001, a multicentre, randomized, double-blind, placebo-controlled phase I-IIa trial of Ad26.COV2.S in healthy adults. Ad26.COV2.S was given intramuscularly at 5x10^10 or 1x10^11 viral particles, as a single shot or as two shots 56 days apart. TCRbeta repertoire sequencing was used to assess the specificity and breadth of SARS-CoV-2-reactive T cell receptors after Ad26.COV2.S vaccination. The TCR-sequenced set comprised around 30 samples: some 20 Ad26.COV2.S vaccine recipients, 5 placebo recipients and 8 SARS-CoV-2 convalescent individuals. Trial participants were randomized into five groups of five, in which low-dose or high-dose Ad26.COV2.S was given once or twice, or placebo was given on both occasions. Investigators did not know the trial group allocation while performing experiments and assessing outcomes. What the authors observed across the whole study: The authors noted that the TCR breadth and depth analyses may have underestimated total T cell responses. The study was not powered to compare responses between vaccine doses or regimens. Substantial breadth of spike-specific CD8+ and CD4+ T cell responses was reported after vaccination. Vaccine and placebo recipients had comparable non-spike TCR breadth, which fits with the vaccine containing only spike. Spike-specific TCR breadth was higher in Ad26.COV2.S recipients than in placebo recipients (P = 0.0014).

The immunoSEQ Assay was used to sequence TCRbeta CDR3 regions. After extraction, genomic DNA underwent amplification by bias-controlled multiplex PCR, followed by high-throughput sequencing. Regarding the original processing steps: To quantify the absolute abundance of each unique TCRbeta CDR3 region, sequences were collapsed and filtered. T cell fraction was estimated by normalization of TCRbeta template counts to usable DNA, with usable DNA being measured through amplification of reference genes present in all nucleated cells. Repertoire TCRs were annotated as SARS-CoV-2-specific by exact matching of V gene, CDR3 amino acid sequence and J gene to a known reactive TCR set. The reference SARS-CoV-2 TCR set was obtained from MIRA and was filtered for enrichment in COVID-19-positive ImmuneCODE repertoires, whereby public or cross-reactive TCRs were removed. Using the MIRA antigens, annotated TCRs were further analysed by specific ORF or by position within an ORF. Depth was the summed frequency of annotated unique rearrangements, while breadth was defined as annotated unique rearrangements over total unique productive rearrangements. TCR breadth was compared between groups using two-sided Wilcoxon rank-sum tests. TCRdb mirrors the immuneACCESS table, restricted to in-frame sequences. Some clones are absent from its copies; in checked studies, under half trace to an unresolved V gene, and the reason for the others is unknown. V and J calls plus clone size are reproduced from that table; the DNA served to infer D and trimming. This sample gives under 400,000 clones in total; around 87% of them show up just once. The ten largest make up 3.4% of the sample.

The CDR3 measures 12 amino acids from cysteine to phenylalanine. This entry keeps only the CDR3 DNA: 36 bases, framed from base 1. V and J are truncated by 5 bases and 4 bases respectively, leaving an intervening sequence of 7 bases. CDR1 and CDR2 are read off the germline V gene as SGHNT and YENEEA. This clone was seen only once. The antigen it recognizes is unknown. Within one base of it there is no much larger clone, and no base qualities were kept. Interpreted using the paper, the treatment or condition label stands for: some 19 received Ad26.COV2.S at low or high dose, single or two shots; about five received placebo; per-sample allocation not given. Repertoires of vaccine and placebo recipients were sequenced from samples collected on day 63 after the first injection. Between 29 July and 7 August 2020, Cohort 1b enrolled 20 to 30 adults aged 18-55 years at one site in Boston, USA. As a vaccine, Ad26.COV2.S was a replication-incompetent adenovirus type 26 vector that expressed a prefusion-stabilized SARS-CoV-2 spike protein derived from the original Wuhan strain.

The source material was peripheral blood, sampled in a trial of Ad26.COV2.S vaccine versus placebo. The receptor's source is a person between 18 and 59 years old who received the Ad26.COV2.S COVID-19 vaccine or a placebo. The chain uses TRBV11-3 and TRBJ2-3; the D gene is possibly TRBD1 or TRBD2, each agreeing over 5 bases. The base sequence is TGTGCCAGCAGCCGGGGACCAGATACGCAGTATTTT. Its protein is CASSRGPDTQYF. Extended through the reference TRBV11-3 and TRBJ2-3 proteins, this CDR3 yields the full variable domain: EAGVVQSPRYKIIEKKQPVAFWCNPISGHNTLYWYLQNLGQGPELLIRYENEEAVDDSQLPKDRFSAERLKGVDSTLKIQPAELGDSAVYLCASSRGPDTQYFGPGTRLTVL.